This TCR beta chain was recovered during a study of cytomegalovirus exposure and HLA in healthy donors. Study findings and constraints: The study assumed roughly uniform donor sequencing depth for presence/absence analyses. The study had only CMV serostatus as immune exposure information. As a later analysis showed, a missense DCLRE1C variant was linked to trimming of TCR beta V- and J-genes.

V lost 1 base to trimming and J lost 4 bases, with 5 bases between them. Germline V gives CDR1 MNHEY, CDR2 SMNVEV (reference sequence). This CDR3 is 13 amino acids long. Remarks on this clone: The antigen remains unidentified.

With 60 Vbeta and 13 Jbeta primers, the PCR was carried out. Sequencing was performed with immunoSEQ multiplex PCR; in TCRdb, only in-frame clones are kept and a portion is missing. The data contain under 200,000 clones, 86% of them singletons. This chain links TRBV27 with TRBJ1-5; D is unresolved. Sequencing was performed on PBMCs. This clonotype was obtained from a woman younger than 35 in good health and CMV-seronegative. The CDR3 loop reads CASSLFRNQPQHF. In nucleotides, the CDR3 is TGTGCCAGCAGTTTATTCAGGAATCAGCCCCAGCATTTT.